The rows below give T cell receptor beta chains drawn from one sample of a study of human T cells and chemical hapten exposure. TCRdb re-called the RACE reads with MiXCR, one entry per CDR3 protein. The table has tens of thousands of distinct CDR3 sequences, roughly a tenth seen once; the top ten hold 1.1%. The starting material was whole blood, obtained in connection with sensitization to the hapten diphenylcyclopropenone (DPC). The receptors were sampled from a woman in her thirties with alopecia areata. Some clones in this sample may be carry-over from other donors' samples. Both conserved end residues are part of each CDR3. The D gene is left open where the match is weak. The size entry is marked missing in some rows and otherwise reads once, few, many or a size class.

j_call: TRBJ1-1; clone_size: many; v_call: TRBV7-3; d_call: .; cdr3_nt: TGTGCCAGCAGCTTAACACTGAACACTGAAGCTTTCTTT; cdr3_aa: CASSLTLNTEAFF
j_call: TRBJ2-1; clone_size: many; v_call: TRBV7-4; d_call: TRBD2; cdr3_nt: TGTGCCAGCAGCTTAATTAAGCGGGAGGACTCCTACAATGAGCAGTTCTTC; cdr3_aa: CASSLIKREDSYNEQFF
j_call: TRBJ2-3; clone_size: few; v_call: TRBV7-2; d_call: TRBD2; cdr3_nt: TGTGCCAGCAGCACCCGAGGACTAGCGGGAGGGTGGACAGATACGCAGTATTTT; cdr3_aa: CASSTRGLAGGWTDTQYF
j_call: TRBJ2-3; clone_size: many; v_call: TRBV6-1; d_call: TRBD1; cdr3_nt: TGTGCCAGCAGGCGGACAGGGGGCTTCGGGACAGATACGCAGTATTTT; cdr3_aa: CASRRTGGFGTDTQYF
j_call: TRBJ2-3; clone_size: few; v_call: TRBV9; d_call: .; cdr3_nt: TGTGCCAGCAGCGTAGTGGGGGGCGGAACAGATACGCAGTATTTT; cdr3_aa: CASSVVGGGTDTQYF
j_call: TRBJ1-1; clone_size: many; v_call: TRBV11-2; d_call: .; cdr3_nt: TGTGCCAGCAGCTTTTCAGAGAACACTGAAGCTTTCTTT; cdr3_aa: CASSFSENTEAFF
j_call: TRBJ2-7; clone_size: few; v_call: TRBV6-6; d_call: TRBD1; cdr3_nt: TGTGCCAGCAGCTCCGGGACAGGGAACGAGCAGTACTTC; cdr3_aa: CASSSGTGNEQYF
j_call: TRBJ1-6; clone_size: .; v_call: TRBV14; d_call: .; cdr3_nt: TGTGCCAGCAGCCAAACGGCGAGCTCCTATAATTCACCCCTCCACTTT; cdr3_aa: CASSQTASSYNSPLHF
j_call: TRBJ1-1; clone_size: few; v_call: TRBV29-1; d_call: .; cdr3_nt: TGCAGCGTCCGTGGCTCCGAGGCAGCTGAAGCTTTCTTT; cdr3_aa: CSVRGSEAAEAFF
j_call: TRBJ2-7; clone_size: many; v_call: TRBV6-1; d_call: .; cdr3_nt: TGTGCCAGCAGTGAAGTCTTGGGTACGGGTTACGAGCAGTACTTC; cdr3_aa: CASSEVLGTGYEQYF
j_call: TRBJ1-2; clone_size: many; v_call: TRBV3-1; d_call: .; cdr3_nt: TGTGCCAGCAGCCAAGACTTCTATGGCTACACCTTC; cdr3_aa: CASSQDFYGYTF
j_call: TRBJ2-1; clone_size: many; v_call: TRBV28; d_call: TRBD2; cdr3_nt: TGTGCCAGCAGGCCTAGCGGGAGGGCCCACAATGAGCAGTTCTTC; cdr3_aa: CASRPSGRAHNEQFF
j_call: TRBJ1-1; clone_size: few; v_call: TRBV28; d_call: TRBD1; cdr3_nt: TGTGCCAGCAGTCAACAGGGGAAGGCTTTCTTT; cdr3_aa: CASSQQGKAFF
j_call: TRBJ1-1; clone_size: few; v_call: TRBV7-9; d_call: .; cdr3_nt: TGTGCCAGCAGCTTAGGGATGGTCGCTTTCTTT; cdr3_aa: CASSLGMVAFF
j_call: TRBJ2-1; clone_size: many; v_call: TRBV20-1; d_call: TRBD2; cdr3_nt: TGCAGTGCTCGAAGACTAGCCGTAACCTACAATGAGCAGTTCTTC; cdr3_aa: CSARRLAVTYNEQFF
j_call: TRBJ1-1; clone_size: many; v_call: TRBV18; d_call: .; cdr3_nt: TGTGCCAGCTCACCACTGGGGGCGATTGAAGCTTTCTTT; cdr3_aa: CASSPLGAIEAFF
j_call: TRBJ2-6; clone_size: .; v_call: TRBV3-1; d_call: .; cdr3_nt: TGTGCCAGCAGCCCACTGACAGGGACTGGGGCCAACGTCCTGTCTTTC; cdr3_aa: CASSPLTGTGANVLSF
j_call: TRBJ2-7; clone_size: many; v_call: TRBV7-6; d_call: .; cdr3_nt: TGTGCCAGCAGCTTAAATAAGGGGAACTACGAGCAGTACTTC; cdr3_aa: CASSLNKGNYEQYF
j_call: TRBJ2-3; clone_size: once; v_call: TRBV28; d_call: TRBD1; cdr3_nt: TGTGCCAGCAGTCCCCCCGAGACAGGGGTTGCAGATACGCAGTATTTT; cdr3_aa: CASSPPETGVADTQYF
j_call: TRBJ2-4; clone_size: many; v_call: TRBV4-1; d_call: TRBD2; cdr3_nt: TGCGCCAGCAGCCCGTACGGACTAGCGGGGAAAAACATTCAGTACTTC; cdr3_aa: CASSPYGLAGKNIQYF
j_call: TRBJ2-1; clone_size: few; v_call: TRBV29-1; d_call: TRBD2; cdr3_nt: TGCAGCGTTGTAGCGTGGACTAGCGGGAGCTACAATGAGCAGTTCTTC; cdr3_aa: CSVVAWTSGSYNEQFF
j_call: TRBJ1-2; clone_size: .; v_call: TRBV15; d_call: .; cdr3_nt: TGTGCCACCAGCAGAGAATTTCGGGCAGATGGCTACACCTTC; cdr3_aa: CATSREFRADGYTF
j_call: TRBJ2-5; clone_size: many; v_call: TRBV10-3; d_call: TRBD2; cdr3_nt: TGTGCCATCAGTGGGGAGCGGGAGGGGATGGACCAAGAGACCCAGTACTTC; cdr3_aa: CAISGEREGMDQETQYF
j_call: TRBJ1-5; clone_size: .; v_call: TRBV19; d_call: .; cdr3_nt: TGTGCCAGTACGGGTCCCCCTGGGAATCAGCCCCAGCATTTT; cdr3_aa: CASTGPPGNQPQHF
j_call: TRBJ1-6; clone_size: .; v_call: TRBV28; d_call: .; cdr3_nt: TGTGCCAGCAGTGATAGTAATTCACCCCTCCACTTT; cdr3_aa: CASSDSNSPLHF
j_call: TRBJ2-7; clone_size: many; v_call: TRBV12-3/TRBV12-4; d_call: .; cdr3_nt: TGTGCCAGCAGTTTCCGGGGATTCGAGCAGTACTTC; cdr3_aa: CASSFRGFEQYF
j_call: TRBJ2-3; clone_size: many; v_call: TRBV29-1; d_call: .; cdr3_nt: TGCAGCGTCCGGCAGGACTTTGGAGGCGATACGCAGTATTTT; cdr3_aa: CSVRQDFGGDTQYF
j_call: TRBJ1-6; clone_size: many; v_call: TRBV20-1; d_call: TRBD1; cdr3_nt: TGCAGTGCCATGGACAGGAACCAACTTAGCTCCTATAATTCACCCCTCCACTTT; cdr3_aa: CSAMDRNQLSSYNSPLHF
j_call: TRBJ2-2; clone_size: many; v_call: TRBV20-1; d_call: .; cdr3_nt: TGCAGTGCTAGAGATGGTGTTGGAATGCTAAACACCGGGGAGCTGTTTTTT; cdr3_aa: CSARDGVGMLNTGELFF
j_call: TRBJ2-3; clone_size: many; v_call: TRBV9; d_call: .; cdr3_nt: TGTGCCAGCAGGGGGGTGCTGAGCACAGATACGCAGTATTTT; cdr3_aa: CASRGVLSTDTQYF
j_call: TRBJ2-3; clone_size: many; v_call: TRBV9; d_call: .; cdr3_nt: TGTGCCAGCAGCGTAGCTGTGGGCACCTCCACAGATACGCAGTATTTT; cdr3_aa: CASSVAVGTSTDTQYF
j_call: TRBJ1-2; clone_size: .; v_call: TRBV4-1; d_call: .; cdr3_nt: TGCGCCAGCAGCCAAGAAGGTCGGGCTAACTATGGCTACACCTTC; cdr3_aa: CASSQEGRANYGYTF
j_call: TRBJ1-1; clone_size: few; v_call: TRBV30; d_call: TRBD1; cdr3_nt: TGTGCCTGGAGGCAAACGACAGGGGCGGGGACTGAAGCTTTCTTT; cdr3_aa: CAWRQTTGAGTEAFF
j_call: TRBJ2-7; clone_size: many; v_call: TRBV9; d_call: .; cdr3_nt: TGTGCCAGCAGCGTAGTTGGGGGCGCGCAGTACTTC; cdr3_aa: CASSVVGGAQYF
j_call: TRBJ2-1; clone_size: .; v_call: TRBV12-3/TRBV12-4; d_call: .; cdr3_nt: TGTGCCAGCAGTACCGGAACACCAGAGCAGTTCTTC; cdr3_aa: CASSTGTPEQFF
j_call: TRBJ2-7; clone_size: few; v_call: TRBV4-3; d_call: .; cdr3_nt: TGCGCCAGCAGCCAAGTGTTATATCGCCCCTACGAGCAGTACTTC; cdr3_aa: CASSQVLYRPYEQYF
j_call: TRBJ2-3; clone_size: .; v_call: TRBV28; d_call: TRBD2; cdr3_nt: TGTGCCAGCACCATCAAGGACGGCGGGGGAGATACGCAGTATTTT; cdr3_aa: CASTIKDGGGDTQYF
j_call: TRBJ2-1; clone_size: .; v_call: TRBV9; d_call: TRBD2; cdr3_nt: TGTGCCAGCAGCGGCATAGCGGGAGGGTGGAATGAGCAGTTCTTC; cdr3_aa: CASSGIAGGWNEQFF
j_call: TRBJ2-1; clone_size: .; v_call: TRBV6-1; d_call: TRBD2; cdr3_nt: TGTGCCCTGAGGGGACTAGCGGGAGGGACTTTAAATGAGCAGTTCTTC; cdr3_aa: CALRGLAGGTLNEQFF
j_call: TRBJ2-5; clone_size: few; v_call: TRBV12-5; d_call: .; cdr3_nt: TGTGCTAGTGGTCCCTCCGGGACTGTCCAAGAGACCCAGTACTTC; cdr3_aa: CASGPSGTVQETQYF
j_call: TRBJ2-7; clone_size: .; v_call: TRBV11-2; d_call: TRBD2; cdr3_nt: TGTGCCAGCAGCTTATGGCTAGCGGCCTACGAGCAGTACTTC; cdr3_aa: CASSLWLAAYEQYF
j_call: TRBJ2-5; clone_size: .; v_call: TRBV2; d_call: .; cdr3_nt: TGTGTCAGCAGTGGACAAGAGACCCAGTACTTC; cdr3_aa: CVSSGQETQYF
j_call: TRBJ1-2; clone_size: few; v_call: TRBV28; d_call: .; cdr3_nt: TGTGCCAGCAGGACGGACAGAAACTATGGCTACACCTTC; cdr3_aa: CASRTDRNYGYTF
j_call: TRBJ2-6; clone_size: many; v_call: TRBV6-5; d_call: .; cdr3_nt: TGTGCCAGCAGTTACTCCATTTCTAGAACTGGGGCCAACGTCCTGACTTTC; cdr3_aa: CASSYSISRTGANVLTF
j_call: TRBJ1-2; clone_size: .; v_call: TRBV28; d_call: .; cdr3_nt: TGTGCCAGTTTAGACAGGACCTATGGCTACACCTTC; cdr3_aa: CASLDRTYGYTF
j_call: TRBJ2-1; clone_size: .; v_call: TRBV20-1; d_call: .; cdr3_nt: TGCAGTGCTAGACTAGACCAGATGGAGTTCTTC; cdr3_aa: CSARLDQMEFF
j_call: TRBJ1-5; clone_size: many; v_call: TRBV20-1; d_call: .; cdr3_nt: TGCAGTGCTAGAGTCGAACGGGGCAGCAATCAGCCCCAGCATTTT; cdr3_aa: CSARVERGSNQPQHF
j_call: TRBJ2-3; clone_size: many; v_call: TRBV7-2; d_call: .; cdr3_nt: TGTGCCAGCAGCTCCCGGGCGGTGCTACTCTCCACAGATACGCAGTATTTT; cdr3_aa: CASSSRAVLLSTDTQYF
j_call: TRBJ2-1; clone_size: many; v_call: TRBV24-1; d_call: .; cdr3_nt: TGTGCCACCAGTGATCCCAGGTCTGGGACCTACAATGAGCAGTTCTTC; cdr3_aa: CATSDPRSGTYNEQFF
j_call: TRBJ2-1; clone_size: .; v_call: TRBV5-1; d_call: TRBD2; cdr3_nt: TGCGCCAGCAGCATAGCGGGGCCCCACAATGAGCAGTTCTTC; cdr3_aa: CASSIAGPHNEQFF
j_call: TRBJ2-4; clone_size: .; v_call: TRBV28; d_call: .; cdr3_nt: TGTGCCAGCACCAGTGAGGTCATTCAGTACTTC; cdr3_aa: CASTSEVIQYF
j_call: TRBJ2-5; clone_size: many; v_call: TRBV29-1; d_call: TRBD2; cdr3_nt: TGCAGCATCTCAGCGGGAGTGCAGGAGACCCAGTACTTC; cdr3_aa: CSISAGVQETQYF
j_call: TRBJ2-1; clone_size: .; v_call: TRBV30; d_call: TRBD2; cdr3_nt: TGTGCCTGGAGATCGGGACTAGCGCCCCGGGAGCAGTTCTTC; cdr3_aa: CAWRSGLAPREQFF
j_call: TRBJ2-5; clone_size: .; v_call: TRBV12-3/TRBV12-4; d_call: TRBD2; cdr3_nt: TGTGCCAGCAGCCAACTTGGACTAGCGGGCCAAGAGACCCAGTACTTC; cdr3_aa: CASSQLGLAGQETQYF
j_call: TRBJ2-2; clone_size: .; v_call: TRBV9; d_call: .; cdr3_nt: TGTGCCAGCAGCGTAGCAGGACGGAACACCGGGGAGCTGTTTTTT; cdr3_aa: CASSVAGRNTGELFF
j_call: TRBJ2-7; clone_size: many; v_call: TRBV28; d_call: TRBD2; cdr3_nt: TGTGCCATCCGCCAGAGCGGGAGTGGGTACGAGCAGTACTTC; cdr3_aa: CAIRQSGSGYEQYF
j_call: TRBJ2-7; clone_size: .; v_call: TRBV28; d_call: TRBD1; cdr3_nt: TGTGCCTGCTGCGAGACAGGGAACCCCTACGAGCAGTACTTC; cdr3_aa: CACCETGNPYEQYF
j_call: TRBJ2-3; clone_size: many; v_call: TRBV7-8; d_call: TRBD2; cdr3_nt: TGTGCCAGCAGCCAACGACTAGCGGGAAATGATACGCAGTATTTT; cdr3_aa: CASSQRLAGNDTQYF
j_call: TRBJ1-6; clone_size: many; v_call: TRBV20-1; d_call: .; cdr3_nt: TGCAGTGCTCCCAAGGGATCCTATAATTCACCCCTCCACTTT; cdr3_aa: CSAPKGSYNSPLHF